A single sample is the source of the 21 T cell receptor beta chains below, sequenced in a study of blood T cell repertoires in COVID-19 (dated by TCRdb to the early 2020s). The protocol used for the library was the immunoSEQ multiplex PCR assay. Imported from immuneACCESS, the table was reduced by TCRdb to in-frame sequences with V and J called. These copies leave out some clones; in studies compared against another copy, an unresolved V gene accounts for under half, and the cause of the remainder is not known. This sample is represented by about 190,000 clones; approximately 91% of them were singletons. The ten largest account for approximately 2.1% of the sample. The specimen was peripheral blood. All receptors derive from a man in his 70s with active or convalescent COVID-19.

The V and J genes are TRBV7-8 and TRBJ2-5; 8 bases agree with TRBD2. J lost 5 bases, V lost 2 bases, and 7 bases had no gene match. Germline-derived CDR1 and CDR2 are SGHVS and FQNEAQ. This CDR3 comprises 15 residues. The CDR3: CASSLSLGTRETQYF. Written as DNA, the CDR3 is TGTGCCAGCAGCTTATCGCTGGGGACTAGGGAGACCCAGTACTTC.

The chain recombines TRBV24-1 with TRBJ2-3, with 10 bases fitting TRBD2. Germline V CDR1 and CDR2: KGHDR, SFDVKD. The CDR3 runs to 16 residues. V dropped 3 bases and J dropped 3; count of bases not matched to a gene: 5. CDR3 nucleotide sequence: TGTGCCACCAGTGATCCCGGGACTAGCGTAACAGATACGCAGTATTTT. Its protein is CATSDPGTSVTDTQYF.

The rearrangement uses TRBV27 and TRBJ1-5; tentatively, D is TRBD1 (5 bases). The CDR3 extends over 14 amino acids. CDR1 MNHEY and CDR2 SMNVEV come from the germline V gene (reference sequence). Trimming stripped 4 bases from V and 4 bases from J, with 11 bases between. As DNA, the CDR3 is TGTGCCAGCAGTTCGGGGACTCCAAATCAGCCCCAGCATTTT. Protein product: CASSSGTPNQPQHF.

V usage is TRBV7-9 and J usage is TRBJ1-1; perhaps TRBD1 as D (5 bases). Germline CDR1 SEHNR, CDR2 FQNEAQ (reference sequence). V shed 1 base and J shed 2 bases, with 11 bases lying between them. This CDR3 is built from 15 residues. CDR3 in DNA: TGTGCCAGCAGCTTAGTTTCAAGGACAAACACTGAAGCTTTCTTT. This encodes CASSLVSRTNTEAFF.

The CDR3 loop reads CAISRDRARNTIYF. CDR3 bases: TGTGCCATCAGCCGGGACAGGGCAAGAAACACCATATATTTT. V and J are TRBV10-3 and TRBJ1-3; 9 bases match TRBD1. V lost 6 bases to trimming and J lost 5 bases; unmatched junction nucleotides: 5. The germline CDR1 and CDR2 sequences are ENHRY and SYGVKD. The CDR3 is made up of 14 amino acids.

The chain is built from TRBV3-1 (or the pseudogene TRBV3-2) and TRBJ2-1; 9 positions agree with TRBD2. The CDR3 is 16 residues long. Germline trimming cut 0 bases from V and 8 bases from J; bases unmatched to any gene: 8. Germline V gene lookup returns CDR1 LGHDT and CDR2 YNNKEL (reference sequence). The CDR3 here is CASSQETGGGAYEQFF. CDR3 in DNA: TGTGCCAGCAGCCAAGAAACTGGCGGGGGGGCTTATGAGCAGTTCTTC.

The CDR3 coding sequence is TGTGCCAGTAGTTCAGGTAGCTCCTACGAGCAGTACTTC. Residues: CASSSGSSYEQYF. J is TRBJ2-7 and V is TRBV19; D gene unclear. The CDR3 consists of 13 residues. V gave up 5 bases and J gave up 0 bases, with 8 bases separating them. Per germline, CDR1 LNHDA and CDR2 SQIVND (reference sequence).

This clone was seen once. This rearrangement joins TRBV19 to TRBJ2-2; the D gene is possibly TRBD1 (5 bases). The germline V and J ends were trimmed by 1 base and 3 bases, with 12 bases remaining between them. The CDR3 is 16 amino acids. CDR1 LNHDA and CDR2 SQIVND come from the germline V gene (reference sequence). The CDR3 DNA reads as TGTGCCAGTAGTATAGTGTCGGGCAGGGACACCGGGGAGCTGTTTTTT. It is translated as CASSIVSGRDTGELFF.

This clone appeared a single time. V is TRBV28 and J is TRBJ1-5; 10 bases are a match to TRBD1. The germline CDR1 and CDR2 sequences are MDHEN and SYDVKM. The junction had 11 bases not matched to a gene; V was cut back by 6 bases and J by 6 bases. CDR3 length: 16 amino acids. The CDR3 here is CASRTAGGQGTQPQHF. CDR3 nucleotides: TGTGCCAGCAGGACTGCTGGGGGACAGGGGACTCAGCCCCAGCATTTT.

The chain joins TRBV4-3 to TRBJ2-5, with D possibly being TRBD1 (5 bases). Trimming took off 1 base at V and 1 base at J, with 10 bases between the two ends. This CDR3 comprises 15 residues. Germline loops: CDR1 LGHNA, CDR2 YSLEER. CDR3 sequence reads: CASSQGPGSQETQYF. The CDR3 DNA follows: TGCGCCAGCAGCCAAGGTCCAGGGTCCCAAGAGACCCAGTACTTC.

This chain connects TRBV19 to TRBJ2-3, with 9 bases that match TRBD2. The CDR3 runs to 15 residues. CDR1 is LNHDA and CDR2 is SQIVND in the germline V gene (reference sequence). V dropped 6 bases and J dropped 0; count of bases not matched to a gene: 4. CDR3 protein: CASRETSGSTDTQYF. The CDR3 DNA sequence: TGTGCCAGTAGGGAAACTAGCGGGAGCACAGATACGCAGTATTTT.

The chain carries TRBV5-1 and TRBJ2-3, with D perhaps TRBD2 (5 bases). The CDR3 extends over 11 amino acids. Trimming removed 4 bases from V and 12 bases from J, with 12 bases in between. Germline values: CDR1 SGHRS, CDR2 YFSETQ. The CDR3: CASSEGRVQYF. In DNA, the CDR3 is TGCGCCAGCAGCGAGGGCCGCGTCCAGTATTTT.

The chain couples TRBV25-1 to TRBJ1-4; possibly TRBD1 for D (6 bases). V shed 3 bases and J shed 8 bases, with 10 bases lying between them. The CDR3 contains 13 residues. The germline gives CDR1 MGHDK, CDR2 SYGVNS. This CDR3 is CASSDERGEKLFF. CDR3 DNA: TGTGCCAGCAGTGACGAAAGGGGGGAAAAACTGTTTTTT.

The V gene is TRBV7-6, the J gene TRBJ2-3, with D possibly TRBD1 on 6 matching bases. V was cut by 7 bases and J by 3 bases, with 20 bases left in between. Germline CDR1 is SGHVS and CDR2 is FNYEAQ. This CDR3 has 16 amino acids. The CDR3 spells CASTQLRQARTDTQYF. The CDR3, as DNA: TGTGCCAGCACCCAACTGCGACAGGCGCGTACAGATACGCAGTATTTT.

The V and J genes are TRBV6-2 or TRBV6-3 and TRBJ2-2; 7 nucleotides line up with TRBD2. The V segment lost 3 bases and the J segment 6 bases; nucleotides outside the gene matches: 7. The germline gives CDR1 MNHEY, CDR2 SVGEGT. The CDR3 sequence is 15 residues long. The CDR3 loop is CASSYHARGAGELFF. For the CDR3, the DNA is TGTGCCAGCAGTTATCATGCCCGGGGGGCCGGGGAGCTGTTTTTT.

The chain links TRBV4-1 to TRBJ1-5, with 8 nucleotides matching TRBD1. The V segment lost 5 bases and the J segment 5 bases; nucleotides outside the gene matches: 8. Germline V gives CDR1 MGHRA, CDR2 YSYEKL. The CDR3 covers 15 residues. The CDR3 coding sequence is TGCGCCAGCAGCGAATCCGGACAGGGCTATCAGCCCCAGCATTTT. Translating gives CASSESGQGYQPQHF.

This chain links TRBV6-5 with TRBJ1-5; D gene unclear. The germline gives CDR1 MNHEY, CDR2 SVGAGI. CDR3 size: 12 residues. Trimming left V 6 bases short and J 9 bases short, with 12 bases between. Written as DNA, the CDR3 is TGTGCCAGCAGGCCGGCCGGAGGGCCCCAGCATTTT. Encoded protein: CASRPAGGPQHF.

The chain carries TRBV28 and TRBJ1-2; tentative D call: TRBD1 (6 bases). This CDR3 has 14 residues. Trimming pared 3 bases from V and 3 bases from J, leaving 11 bases between. Germline values: CDR1 MDHEN, CDR2 SYDVKM. In DNA, the CDR3 is TGTGCCAGCAGTTTCGGCAGGGGTGACTATGGCTACACCTTC. Protein sequence: CASSFGRGDYGYTF.

The J gene is TRBJ2-1, the V gene TRBV11-3; 11 bases are a match to TRBD2. Germline V gives CDR1 SGHNT, CDR2 YENEEA. V was pared by 2 bases and J by 8 bases, with 8 bases of the junction left unmatched. CDR3 length equals 16 residues. CDR3 region: CASSLHTSGSGDEQFF. In nucleotides, the CDR3 is TGTGCCAGCAGCTTACATACTAGCGGGAGCGGCGATGAGCAGTTCTTC.

For this clone: One end of the junction does not line up with germline, which may come from a read error. J is TRBJ2-7 and V is TRBV9, with a tentative D call TRBD2 (5 bases). This CDR3 has 14 amino acids. Germline lookup yields CDR1 SGDLS and CDR2 YYNGEE. The DNA for the CDR3 is TGTGCCAGCAGCGTACGGCCTAGCTCCTTCGAGCAGTACTTC. Translation gives CASSVRPSSFEQYF.

This rearrangement joins TRBV5-6 to TRBJ2-5; 11 nucleotides agree with TRBD2. The ends lost 0 bases at V and 2 bases at J; junction bases unmatched: 3. This CDR3 region has 16 residues. From germline, CDR1 is SGHDT and CDR2 YYEEEE. The CDR3 DNA reads TGTGCCAGCAGCTTGGGATTAGCGGGAGGGCAAGAGACCCAGTACTTC. As protein: CASSLGLAGGQETQYF.